This T cell receptor (beta chain) was identified during a study of blood T cell repertoires in COVID-19 (dated by TCRdb to 2018 to 2021). For the wider study: The collaborator samples originated in the United States, Italy and Spain and spanned the acute and convalescent phases of COVID-19. HLA class I and class II types, where available, came from metadata supplied by the sample provider rather than from assay-based typing. The samples were drawn from two sources: the first 160 participants of the ongoing ImmuneRACE study, and 1,200 or so subjects contributed by 6 global collaborators. The prospective study material was composed of cDNA or gDNA derived from T cells, B-cell-depleted T cells, or PBMCs. The repertoires were released in a freely available public database meant as a resource for research on the immune response to SARS-CoV-2. A de-identified subject ID, COVID-19 status, age in years and sex were almost always included in the sample metadata. Deeply sampled blood TCRbeta repertoires from subjects exposed to, actively infected with, or recovered from COVID-19 were included in the dataset.

As to this clone: Its antigen specificity is not known. There are no base qualities to consult, and no much larger clone falls within one base.

TCRbeta CDR3 regions were amplified from genomic DNA using the immunoSEQ Assay, a bias-controlled multiplex PCR. The source study handled its data this way. The number of nucleated cells in each sample was estimated from the amplification of reference gene primers within the assay. To quantify the absolute abundance of each unique TCRbeta CDR3 rearrangement, sequence reads were collapsed and filtered. Productive Simpson clonality was computed per sample as the square root of Simpson's diversity index over productive rearrangements. Here the immuneACCESS table is served through TCRdb, limited to in-frame sequences with V and J called. Missing clones are a known gap in these copies; in checked studies unresolved V genes cover under half, and the rest lacks a known reason. That table gives V, J and clone size, and the DNA gave D and trimming. For this sample the table gives some 73,000 clones, of which 82% were detected only once. The ten largest clonotypes hold roughly 4.2% of the sample.

Collaborating institutions collected whole blood in K2EDTA tubes following their own protocols. For TCRbeta analysis, collaborator samples were shipped as frozen whole blood, as isolated PBMCs, or as DNA extracted from either sample type. Study-level results and caveats: The quantity of clinical and demographic metadata differed by source and by participant and was supplied without curation.

Looking up the germline V gene yields CDR1 MDHEN and CDR2 SYDVKM. The V end loses 9 bases and the J end loses 8 bases, and a stretch of 19 bases separates them. The CDR3 runs 13 amino acids, cysteine and phenylalanine included. Only the CDR3 region is kept as DNA, spanning 39 bases read in frame from base 1. Sample: peripheral blood. The V and J genes are TRBV28 and TRBJ1-2; the D gene is perhaps TRBD1, on 6 matching bases. The receptor comes from an older woman with acute or convalescent COVID-19. The nucleotide sequence is TGTGCCAGTGCACAGGGTTCAAAGGGGGGCTACACCTTC. Its product reads: CASAQGSKGGYTF.